This T cell receptor beta chain was identified during a study of cytomegalovirus exposure and HLA in healthy donors. Study in general: A subsequent analysis stated that the 100 to 150 validation repertoires were run on the same platform as the 650 to 850 first-cohort repertoires. General study results and limits: The listing of 150 or so TCR beta chains classed them as cytomegalovirus-associated.

The study drew the donors from its 120-subject validation cohort, separate from the approximately 700-subject first cohort. On this clone: What it binds is unknown.

Trimming cost V 7 bases and J 2 bases; bases outside gene matches: 8. Germline assignment: CDR1 SNHLY and CDR2 FYNNEI. CDR3 length: 15 amino acids. Assay: immunoSEQ multiplex PCR; the TCRdb copy retains only in-frame clones and omits some. In the table there are over 150,000 clones, 91% of which are singletons. The TCR originated in a woman under 30 in good health and CMV-seropositive. The source material was PBMCs. This sequence joins TRBV2 and TRBJ1-3; 7 nucleotides agree with TRBD1. Here the CDR3 DNA reads TGTGCCAGCACTGAGGTTAGGGGGCCTGGAAACACCATATATTTT. Protein: CASTEVRGPGNTIYF.